This T cell receptor beta chain originates from a study of blood T cell repertoires in COVID-19. Study at large: Acute and convalescent COVID-19 specimens originated in the United States, Italy and Spain. T cells, B-cell-depleted T cells, or PBMCs provided the cDNA or gDNA that served as material.

Germline V lookup: CDR1 LNHDA, CDR2 SQIVND (reference sequence). J lost 0 bases, V lost 4 bases, and 6 bases had no gene match. CDR3 length: 16 amino acids. Generated by immunoSEQ multiplex PCR, the TCRdb table keeps only in-frame clones and is missing some. The data contain about 200,000 clones, more than 80% of them seen just once; the ten biggest clones take up approximately 1.1%. Cohorts were based on clinical histories the participants reported. Recovery among Cohort 3 donors was established by two negative PCRs, clearance, or symptom resolution. The sample consisted of PBMCs or T cells enriched from blood (not recorded which). This receptor was obtained from a man aged 25 to 40 who had recovered from COVID-19. V is TRBV19 and J is TRBJ1-5, with 7 bases fitting TRBD1. This chain's CDR3 is CASSNRQGYSNQPQHF. CDR3 nucleotide sequence: TGTGCCAGTAGTAACCGACAGGGATATAGCAATCAGCCCCAGCATTTT.